These T cell receptor beta chains were read from a single sample in a study of CD8+ T cells in alopecia areata. TCRdb keeps only in-frame clones here, not all; method: immunoSEQ multiplex PCR. Of 90,000 to 120,000 clones in the sample, 45% to 60% were seen once. Sequencing input: NKG2D-low CD8+ T cells sorted from blood. Receptor source: a human donor with alopecia areata. CDR3s include the opening cysteine and the closing phenylalanine or tryptophan. A D gene is named only where the DNA matches it firmly. A row's size may be missing; if present it is once, few, many or a size class.

>few|TRBV2|TRBJ2-3|-
TGTGCCAGCAGTGAAGTAGGTAGCACAGATACGCAGTATTTT
CASSEVGSTDTQYF
>few|TRBV29-1|TRBJ1-2|-
TGCAGCGTTGGGGGGGATGGCTACACCTTC
CSVGGDGYTF
>-|TRBV7-9|TRBJ2-1|-
TGTGCCAGCAGCTTAGTCCCCTTTCGGGGCAATGAGCAGTTCTTC
CASSLVPFRGNEQFF
>-|TRBV5-6|TRBJ2-3|-
TGTGCCAGCAGCCCGCAAGGTGGGAGTCCCGATACGCAGTATTTT
CASSPQGGSPDTQYF
>once|TRBV7-3|TRBJ2-7|TRBD2
TGTGCCAGCAGCTTACTAGCGGGGGACTATTACGAGCAGTACTTC
CASSLLAGDYYEQYF
>few|TRBV29-1|TRBJ2-7|TRBD1
TGCAGCGTTGAAGTCCGGGACAGGGGAGGCGAGCAGTACTTC
CSVEVRDRGGEQYF
>-|TRBV27|TRBJ1-5|-
TGTGCCAGCAGTTTAGTGGGCAATCAGCCCCAGCATTTT
CASSLVGNQPQHF
>few|TRBV5-1|TRBJ2-7|TRBD1
TGCGCCAGCAGCTCTAACGGACAGGGAGTCTACGAGCAGTACTTC
CASSSNGQGVYEQYF
>once|TRBV5-8|TRBJ2-5|TRBD1
TGTGCCAGCAGCTCTGGACAGGGGCTGGAGACCCAGTACTTC
CASSSGQGLETQYF
>-|TRBV7-8|TRBJ2-1|-
TGTGCCAGCAGCCCCCTGGATGAGCAGTTCTTC
CASSPLDEQFF
>-|TRBV6-6|TRBJ2-7|TRBD1
TGTGCCAGCAGCCCTGGACAGGGGGCTTACGAGCAGTACTTC
CASSPGQGAYEQYF
>-|TRBV7-9|TRBJ2-5|TRBD2
TGTGCCAGCAGCGCAAAACTAGCGGGACTTTCCCAGACCCAGTACTTC
CASSAKLAGLSQTQYF
>once|TRBV29-1|TRBJ2-7|TRBD2
TGCAGCGTTGCGACTAGCGGGAGAATCGAGCAGTACTTC
CSVATSGRIEQYF
>-|TRBV2|TRBJ2-3|-
TGTGCCAGCAGTGGAGAACCTTTTCGTGGCACAGATACGCAGTATTTT
CASSGEPFRGTDTQYF
>-|TRBV13|TRBJ2-1|-
TGTGCCAGCAGCTGGGGCACCAATGAGCAGTTCTTC
CASSWGTNEQFF
>-|TRBV7-9|TRBJ2-1|TRBD2
TGTGCCAGCAGTTTAGCGGGAGGTTACAATGAGCAGTTCTTC
CASSLAGGYNEQFF
>-|TRBV13|TRBJ2-5|-
TGTGCCAGCAGCGCCCAGGGTGAGGGGGAAGAGACCCAGTACTTC
CASSAQGEGEETQYF
>-|TRBV6-5|TRBJ1-1|TRBD1
TGTGCCAGCAGTCCAGGGGGAGTTGAAGCTTTCTTT
CASSPGGVEAFF
>once|TRBV7-9|TRBJ2-1|TRBD2
TGTGCCAGCAGCGACGACTCAGCGGGAGCCTTTTACAATGAGCAGTTCTTC
CASSDDSAGAFYNEQFF
>few|TRBV27|TRBJ1-1|-
TGTGCCAGCGGGTTATCGAACACTGAAGCTTTCTTT
CASGLSNTEAFF
>-|TRBV29-1|TRBJ2-7|-
TGCAGCGTTGAGTTCCCCGACAGAGCCTCCTACGAGCAGTACTTC
CSVEFPDRASYEQYF
>-|TRBV10-3|TRBJ2-7|TRBD1
TGTGCCATCAGTAAACTACAGGGGCGCGAGCAGTACTTC
CAISKLQGREQYF
>-|TRBV28|TRBJ2-4|TRBD1
TGTGCCAGCAGTTTATCTCCGGGACAGGGGGCCCTAGCCAAAAACATTCAGTACTTC
CASSLSPGQGALAKNIQYF
>-|TRBV27|TRBJ2-1|-
TGTGCCAGCAGCCTCGGGGAGTACAATGAGCAGTTCTTC
CASSLGEYNEQFF
>-|TRBV27|TRBJ2-7|-
TGTGCCAGCAGCTTCGGTACTTCAACCTACGAGCAGTACTTC
CASSFGTSTYEQYF
>-|TRBV29-1|TRBJ1-1|-
TGCAGCGTATTCCAAGGCGCTGAAGCTTTCTTT
CSVFQGAEAFF
>-|TRBV9|TRBJ1-1|-
TGTGCCAGCAGCCCAGGACATCAGAACACTGAAGCTTTCTTT
CASSPGHQNTEAFF
>-|TRBV7-9|TRBJ1-1|-
TGTGCCAGCAGCTTACCCGCAGGGCAGGATACTGAAGCTTTCTTT
CASSLPAGQDTEAFF
>-|TRBV25-1|TRBJ2-5|-
TGTGCCAGCTCCCGAAGGGCCCCCCAAGAGACCCAGTACTTC
CASSRRAPQETQYF
>-|TRBV28|TRBJ2-5|-
TGTGCCAGCAGGAGGGATTTGTCCACGTACTTC
CASRRDLSTYF
>-|TRBV7-6|TRBJ1-2|-
TGTGCCAGCACCCCTGGGGGGGGCTATGGCTACACCTTC
CASTPGGGYGYTF
>-|TRBV13|TRBJ2-5|-
TGTGCCAGCAGCTCCCCGGGGGAAGCGCGAGCGCAGACCCAGTACTTC
CASSSPGEARAQTQYF
>few|TRBV5-6|TRBJ2-7|TRBD2
TGTGCCAGCAGCGAAAGACTAGCTGGGACCTACGAGCAGTACTTC
CASSERLAGTYEQYF
>once|TRBV27|TRBJ2-5|TRBD2
TGTGCCAGCAAACTTGGACTAGCGGTGGAGACCCAGTACTTC
CASKLGLAVETQYF
>few|TRBV7-2|TRBJ2-3|TRBD2
TGTGCCAGCAGCTCTACATCTAGCGGGAGGCGTGCAGATACGCAGTATTTT
CASSSTSSGRRADTQYF
>-|TRBV27|TRBJ1-4|-
TGTGCCAGCAGCACCGGGAGCTTTAATGAAAAACTGTTTTTT
CASSTGSFNEKLFF
>-|TRBV11-2|TRBJ2-7|-
TGTGCCAGCAGCTTATCCGGGAGTCTCGAGCAGTACTTC
CASSLSGSLEQYF
>once|TRBV28|TRBJ1-5|-
TGTGCCAGCAGTTTATGGGATAGCAATCAGCCCCAGCATTTT
CASSLWDSNQPQHF
>-|TRBV25-1|TRBJ2-3|TRBD2
TGTGCCAGCAGCAAGGGGTTACTAGCGGGGAGAAATACGCAGTATTTT
CASSKGLLAGRNTQYF
>-|TRBV18|TRBJ2-7|TRBD2
TGTGCCAGCTCCGGGACTAGAGTTTACGAGCAGTACTTC
CASSGTRVYEQYF
>-|TRBV6-6|TRBJ2-1|-
TGTGCCAGCGAGCGATCCAATGAGCAGTTCTTC
CASERSNEQFF
>-|TRBV29-1|TRBJ2-6|-
TGCAGCGTTGAGCCGATAGGGGCCAACGTCCTGACTTTC
CSVEPIGANVLTF
>-|TRBV29-1|TRBJ2-7|TRBD2
TGCAGCTCGGGACTAGCGGGAGTTTTCTACGAGCAGTACTTC
CSSGLAGVFYEQYF
>-|TRBV27|TRBJ1-1|-
TGTGCCAGCAGGGGGTGGCAGGCAAACACTGAAGCTTTCTTT
CASRGWQANTEAFF
>-|TRBV6-5|TRBJ2-7|-
TGTGCCAGCAGCCCCAGCTGGGGCGAGCAGTACTTC
CASSPSWGEQYF
>-|TRBV19|TRBJ2-7|-
TGTGCCAGTAGTATATCCGGGCGGCTCGGGTGGTACGAGCAGTACTTC
CASSISGRLGWYEQYF
>-|TRBV7-8|TRBJ2-1|-
TGTGCCAGCAGCTTAGGAAGCTCCTACAATGAGCAGTTCTTC
CASSLGSSYNEQFF
>few|TRBV5-1|TRBJ2-1|-
TGCGCCAGCAGCCTGGTTGGCGTAAGCTCCTACAATGAGCAGTTCTTC
CASSLVGVSSYNEQFF
>once|TRBV10-3|TRBJ1-1|-
TGTGCCACCAGTTTAGGGGGAAACACTGAAGCTTTCTTT
CATSLGGNTEAFF
>-|TRBV27|TRBJ2-7|-
TGTGCCAGCAGTCCCCCAAACCTCGAGCAGTACTTC
CASSPPNLEQYF
>-|TRBV5-1|TRBJ2-7|-
TGCGCCAGCAGCTTGTATGGGATCGGTTACGAGCAGTACTTC
CASSLYGIGYEQYF
>many|TRBV5-1|TRBJ1-4|-
TGCGCCAGCAGCTTGGACAACCTCGTGGGGGAAAAACTGTTTTTT
CASSLDNLVGEKLFF
>-|TRBV9|TRBJ1-5|-
TGTGCCAGCAGCGTAGGAGGGGGGACGGGGCAGCCCCAGCATTTT
CASSVGGGTGQPQHF
>-|TRBV4-1|TRBJ2-7|TRBD2
TGCGCCAGCAGCCAGAGGAGGGCGGGAGGCGACGAGCAGTACTTC
CASSQRRAGGDEQYF
>-|TRBV27|TRBJ2-1|TRBD1
TGTGCCAGCAGTTTAGGGGACAGGCTGTATGAGCAGTTCTTC
CASSLGDRLYEQFF
>few|TRBV29-1|TRBJ1-2|-
TGCAGCGCCACTGACCGGAATGTCGGAGGCTACACCTTC
CSATDRNVGGYTF
>-|TRBV27|TRBJ1-2|TRBD1
TGTGCCAGCAGGCAGGGGGATGGCTACACCTTC
CASRQGDGYTF